Below, 18 T cell receptor beta chains from the same sample are listed, as sequenced in a study of cytomegalovirus exposure and HLA in healthy donors. PCR amplification relied on 60 Vbeta primers (plus 13 Jbeta primers). The assay was immunoSEQ multiplex PCR, and TCRdb's table has in-frame clones only and misses some. The sample lists about 140,000 clones; about 80% were seen once. Sequences were obtained from PBMCs. The receptors stem from a man aged 25-45 years in good health.

The V gene is TRBV5-1, the J gene TRBJ2-1, with TRBD2 identical over 10 bases. J gave up 5 bases and V 4 bases, and 9 bases lay outside the gene matches. The CDR3 sequence is 16 residues long. Germline CDR1 is SGHRS and CDR2 is YFSETQ. CDR3 DNA: TGCGCCAGCAGCATGTCTCTAGCGGGGGTGAACAATGAGCAGTTCTTC. Protein: CASSMSLAGVNNEQFF.

A few counts support this clone. The chain links TRBV28 to TRBJ1-1, with D unclear. The germline V gene has CDR1 MDHEN and CDR2 SYDVKM. The V end lost 6 bases, the J end lost 1 base, and 9 bases lay between the germline ends. The CDR3 contains 13 residues. The CDR3 sequence: CASRAPRNTEAFF. In DNA, the CDR3 is TGTGCCAGCAGAGCCCCGCGGAACACTGAAGCTTTCTTT.

CDR3 coding DNA: TGTGCCAGCGACTTGGGAGGCAATGAGCAGTTCTTC. Encoded protein: CASDLGGNEQFF. V is TRBV11-2 and J is TRBJ2-1; the D gene is possibly TRBD2 (6 bases). The CDR3 has 12 residues. Germline values: CDR1 SGHAT, CDR2 FQNNGV. V dropped 8 bases and J dropped 6 bases, with 11 bases sitting between them. The complete variable domain, with remaining parts taken from reference TRBV11-2 and TRBJ2-1, reads EAGVAQSPRYKIIEKRQSVAFWCNPISGHATLYWYQQILGQGPKLLIQFQNNGVVDDSQLPKDRFSAERLKGVDSTLKIQPAKLEDSAVYLCASDLGGNEQFFGPGTRLTVL.

This rearrangement joins TRBV28 to TRBJ2-7; 7 bases align to TRBD1. Germline assignment: CDR1 MDHEN and CDR2 SYDVKM. The CDR3 runs 15 residues. J was trimmed by 2 bases and V by 2 bases; bases with no gene match: 6. The CDR3 DNA sequence: TGTGCCAGCAGTTTAATAGGCAGGGGGACCTACGAGCAGTACTTC. Its protein product is CASSLIGRGTYEQYF.

This sequence joins TRBV7-2 and TRBJ2-2; 9 bases line up with TRBD2. Unmatched junction bases numbered 5, after V lost 1 base and J lost 5 bases. In germline, CDR1 is SGHTA, CDR2 FQGNSA. The CDR3 is 16 residues long. CDR3 protein: CASSLGLAGKTGELFF. CDR3 bases: TGTGCCAGCAGCTTAGGGCTAGCGGGGAAGACCGGGGAGCTGTTTTTT.

The chain uses TRBV6-5 and TRBJ1-2; D gene unclear. The CDR3 is 15 amino acids. V dropped 2 bases and J dropped 2 bases, with 12 bases sitting between them. Germline CDR1 reads MNHEY; CDR2 reads SVGAGI. CDR3 in amino acids: CASSYTPSGNYGYTF. CDR3 bases: TGTGCCAGCAGTTACACCCCATCAGGCAACTATGGCTACACCTTC.

This chain connects TRBV6-5 to TRBJ2-2; 7 bases map to TRBD1. This CDR3 region has 15 residues. The V gene's germline CDR1 is MNHEY and CDR2 SVGAGI. Trimming cost V 2 bases and J 0 bases; bases outside gene matches: 0. Here the CDR3 reads CASSYDRANTGELFF. The CDR3 bases are TGTGCCAGCAGTTACGACAGGGCGAACACCGGGGAGCTGTTTTTT.

The table lists this clone with a few counts. The V and J genes are TRBV29-1 and TRBJ1-1; the match to TRBD1 covers 7 bases. V dropped 6 bases and J dropped 7; count of bases not matched to a gene: 8. Germline V CDR1 and CDR2: SQVTM, ANQGSEA. The CDR3 totals 12 residues. The CDR3 is CSVGRQGIEAFF. CDR3 nucleotide sequence: TGCAGCGTGGGGCGACAGGGTATTGAAGCTTTCTTT.

The chain carries TRBV19 and TRBJ2-7; 11 bases fit TRBD2. The CDR3 covers 17 residues. The V segment lost 5 bases and the J segment 0 bases; nucleotides outside the gene matches: 9. CDR1 LNHDA and CDR2 SQIVND come from the germline V gene (reference sequence). Here the CDR3 reads CASSAPGLAASSYEQYF. The CDR3 DNA reads as TGTGCCAGTAGTGCCCCGGGACTAGCGGCGAGCTCCTACGAGCAGTACTTC. Combining the CDR3 with reference TRBV19 and TRBJ2-7 gives the whole variable domain DGGITQSPKYLFRKEGQNVTLSCEQNLNHDAMYWYRQDPGQGLRLIYYSQIVNDFQKGDIAEGYSVSREKKESFPLTVTSAQKNPTAFYLCASSAPGLAASSYEQYFGPGTRLTVT.

This clone was seen a few times. This chain joins TRBV7-8 and TRBJ1-4, with TRBD1 identical over 7 bases. The CDR3 sequence is 16 residues long. The V and J ends lost 5 bases and 0 bases, in that order; junction bases with no gene match: 6. The germline gives CDR1 SGHVS, CDR2 FQNEAQ. The CDR3, as DNA: TGTGCCAGCAGCCAGACAGGGATTTCAACTAATGAAAAACTGTTTTTT. It codes for CASSQTGISTNEKLFF.

The chain combines TRBV10-3 with TRBJ2-7; possible D gene TRBD1, 5 bases. The CDR3 runs 15 residues. V lost 6 bases and J lost 2, with 17 bases in between. Germline CDR1 and CDR2: ENHRY and SYGVKD. Here the CDR3 reads CAISPTAGLAYEQYF. The CDR3 DNA follows: TGTGCCATCAGCCCCACGGCAGGGTTAGCCTACGAGCAGTACTTC.

The chain employs TRBV27 and TRBJ2-1; D is unresolved. V was pared by 6 bases and J by 6 bases, with 6 bases between. The CDR3 covers 11 residues. Germline-derived CDR1 and CDR2 are MNHEY and SMNVEV (reference sequence). DNA of the CDR3: TGTGCCAGCAGGTATCTCAATGAGCAGTTCTTC. This sequence encodes CASRYLNEQFF.

This chain joins TRBV7-8 and TRBJ1-2; TRBD1 aligns across 7 bases. The trim removed 1 base at V and 5 bases at J, leaving 7 bases unmatched. The CDR3 is made up of 15 amino acids. Germline-derived CDR1 and CDR2 are SGHVS and FQNEAQ. The CDR3 here is CASSLGSQGTYGYTF. As DNA, the CDR3 is TGTGCCAGCAGCTTAGGCTCACAGGGGACTTATGGCTACACCTTC.

This clone came up a few times. The chain couples TRBV5-4 to TRBJ2-7; 11 bases align to TRBD2. The CDR3 covers 13 residues. Germline trimming cut 4 bases from V and 10 bases from J; bases unmatched to any gene: 7. Germline assignment: CDR1 SGHNT and CDR2 YYREEE (reference sequence). CDR3: CASSPGTSGFQYF. For the CDR3, the DNA is TGTGCCAGCAGCCCCGGGACTAGCGGTTTTCAGTACTTC.

In the case of this clone: One end of the junction is discordant with germline, which a read error may explain. The gene calls are TRBV7-9 and TRBJ2-2; 10 bases match TRBD2. This CDR3 spans 16 amino acids. Germline V gene sequence: CDR1 SEHNR, CDR2 FQNEAQ (reference sequence). CDR3 DNA sequence: TGTTCCAGCAGCTCAGGGACTAGCGTTCTGACCGGGGAGCTGTTTTTT. It codes for CSSSSGTSVLTGELFF.

J is TRBJ2-5 and V is TRBV5-4, with D possibly being TRBD1 (5 bases). The CDR3 is 14 amino acids. Trimming removed 4 bases at V and 3 bases at J, with 13 bases between. Germline CDR1 SGHNT, CDR2 YYREEE (reference sequence). The CDR3 spells CASSQLSGKETQYF. The CDR3 DNA reads TGTGCCAGCAGCCAATTGTCAGGGAAAGAGACCCAGTACTTC.

This clone has a handful of counts. The chain joins TRBV11-2 to TRBJ2-3, with 7 bases fitting TRBD1. J gave up 2 bases and V 5 bases, and 7 bases lay outside the gene matches. CDR1 SGHAT and CDR2 FQNNGV come from the germline V gene. The CDR3 is made up of 15 amino acids. For the CDR3, the DNA is TGTGCCAGCAGCGCTTGGACAGGAATCACAGATACGCAGTATTTT. This codes for CASSAWTGITDTQYF.

The chain uses TRBV10-1 and TRBJ2-2, with 8 nucleotides matching TRBD2. Germline loops: CDR1 WNHNN, CDR2 SYGVQD (reference sequence). This CDR3 contains 14 residues. Unmatched junction bases numbered 4, after V lost 4 bases and J lost 6 bases. For the CDR3, the DNA is TGCGCCAGCAGTGCCTGGCGGGGGGCCGGGGAGCTGTTTTTT. This codes for CASSAWRGAGELFF.